This TCR beta chain is from a study of beta chain features in type 1 diabetes. Overall study context: Regarding age, gender and cell yields, patients proved similar to healthy donors.

Isolated RNA was reverse transcribed in full, so expressed TCRB transcripts were sequenced. Using immunoSEQ multiplex PCR, the repertoire was profiled, and TCRdb retains in-frame clones only, with some absent. The data show roughly 400,000 clones, approximately 15% seen once. Sorting produced populations that all topped 95% purity. In this sample, this clone turned up a few times. Its antigen is unidentified. At one of its ends the junction is not consistent with the germline gene, which may arise from a read error. Study conclusions and caveats: Among type 1 diabetes patients, VDJ junctions had fewer insertions and more deletions. PCR might show a preference for shorter templates, equally across patients and controls.

The CDR3 loop spans 14 amino acids. CDR1 SQVTM and CDR2 ANQGSEA come from the germline V gene. The clonotype originates from a man aged 25 to 40 in good health. The V call is TRBV29-1, the J call TRBJ1-1; 7 nucleotides agree with TRBD1. The sample comprised naive CD4+ T cells from blood. CDR3 bases: TGCATCGTTAATCGACAGGGTATGAACACTGAAGCTTTCTTT. As protein: CIVNRQGMNTEAFF.